The rows below give T cell receptor beta chains drawn from one sample of a study of cytomegalovirus exposure and HLA in healthy donors. Assay used: immunoSEQ multiplex PCR; TCRdb lists only in-frame clones, some missing. This table has fewer than 150,000 clones, roughly 15% appearing once. Sequencing was carried out using PBMCs. The receptors stem from a woman younger than 35 in good health and CMV-seronegative. CDR3s leave out the opening cysteine and the closing phenylalanine or tryptophan. Size is stated for part of the rows, as once, few or many counts, or as a class when the clone is expanded.

TRBJ2-1	TRBV10-3	few	AISPLPVPDNEQF
TRBJ2-7	TRBV13	-	ASSLYGEQY
TRBJ2-7	TRBV5-1	few	ASSLEQGWTYEQY
TRBJ2-1	TRBV19	-	ASSIRGGEQF
TRBJ2-7	TRBV11-2	few	ASSTNRGRYEQY
TRBJ1-3	TRBV7-8	few	ASTRISGNTIY
TRBJ2-2	TRBV7-9	-	ASSYGGRDTGELF
TRBJ2-7	TRBV6-5	few	ASSYSGTSVYEQY
TRBJ2-3	TRBV18	-	ASSPLVTGGSDTQY
TRBJ2-1	TRBV27	-	ASSLLRGQGIFYEQF
TRBJ1-1	TRBV7-8	-	ASSFVPGPANTEAF
TRBJ1-1	TRBV18	few	ASSPLPGTGGDPTEAF
TRBJ2-1	TRBV6-6	-	ASSYSRTSGDNEQF
TRBJ1-1	TRBV30	few	AWNREPMNTEAF
TRBJ2-1	TRBV6-4	-	ASSDSPSGGGLNEQF
TRBJ1-2	TRBV5-1	few	ASSLARNYGYT
TRBJ1-5	TRBV10-3	-	AISEWTGVNQPQH
TRBJ2-7	TRBV28	few	ASHSTPGYEQY
TRBJ2-3	TRBV7-3	-	ASSSQITDTQY
TRBJ2-7	TRBV19	few	ASSIGGQSYEQY
TRBJ1-2	TRBV6-6	few	ASSYPDNFNYGYT
TRBJ1-1	TRBV16	-	ASSQSSGSNTEAF
TRBJ2-2	TRBV29-1	few	SVTREGAGELF
TRBJ1-3	TRBV7-7	-	ASSLGRLGSGNTIY
TRBJ2-3	TRBV7-2	-	ASSPQRTDTQY
TRBJ1-1	TRBV27	-	ASSLPGFNTEAF
TRBJ2-7	TRBV10-2	-	ASSDYTSGSSYEQY
TRBJ1-4	TRBV5-1	-	ASSKGQEGEKLF
TRBJ1-1	TRBV5-6	few	ASSYGQGDTEAF
TRBJ2-5	TRBV9	few	ASSQLPQETQY
TRBJ1-4	TRBV10-3	-	AIRGQDSNEKLF
TRBJ1-5	TRBV19	few	ASRGQGVSNQPQH
TRBJ1-5	TRBV7-9	few	ASSFGTDQPQH
TRBJ2-2	TRBV19	-	ASSTPMSGSANTGELF
TRBJ2-3	TRBV4-1	-	ASSQDGGRGTDTQY
TRBJ1-2	TRBV5-6	few	ASSPGTGALAGYGYT
TRBJ2-1	TRBV5-1	few	ASSLRGPRGSGYNEQF
TRBJ1-4	TRBV19	-	ASSTKPGDGGTNEKLF
TRBJ2-3	TRBV6-5	-	ASSRDRAPDTQY
TRBJ1-3	TRBV28	-	ASRGHPRNSGNTIY
TRBJ2-5	TRBV7-2	-	ASSLARRGETQY
TRBJ2-3	TRBV28	-	ASSLQERGRDTQY